The 6 T cell receptor beta chains presented below share a single source sample, sequenced in a study of vaccination and CD4 T cells after COVID-19. No antigen has been assigned to these receptors. Cultured CD4+ T-cell DNA underwent Oncomine TCR Beta short-read sequencing. TCRdb re-called the PCR reads with MiXCR, one entry per CDR3 protein. The table shows thousands of distinct CDR3 sequences, with around 82% occurring only once. The sample's treatment: roughly nine-day PBMC culture with coronavirus spike peptide pools or control peptides (ViraFEST assay). Sequenced input: CD4+ T cells from blood, cultured in vitro. The receptors were gathered from a human donor who had recovered from COVID-19.

The V and J genes are TRBV7-2 and TRBJ2-2, with 7 bases lining up with TRBD1. Germline lookup yields CDR1 SGHTA and CDR2 FQGNSA. CDR3 length: 17 residues. Germline trimming cut 5 bases from V and 0 bases from J; bases unmatched to any gene: 9. This CDR3 is CASSPGGLLANTGELFF. The DNA of the CDR3 is TGTGCCAGCAGCCCAGGGGGTCTACTCGCGAACACCGGGGAGCTGTTTTTT.

The DNA for the CDR3 is TGCAGTGCTAAGGAAGGGTCGAACACCGGGGAGCTGTTTTTT. This codes for CSAKEGSNTGELFF. This chain links TRBV20-1 with TRBJ2-2; D unresolved. V shed 4 bases and J shed 0 bases, with 9 bases lying between them. Germline lookup yields CDR1 DFQATT and CDR2 SNEGSKA (reference sequence). The CDR3 loop spans 14 amino acids.

This chain uses TRBV7-9 with TRBJ2-2, with D maybe TRBD1 (6 bases). Germline CDR1 reads SEHNR; CDR2 reads FQNEAQ (reference sequence). V gave up 4 bases and J gave up 1 base, with 13 bases separating them. The length of the CDR3 is 16 residues. Here the CDR3 DNA reads TGTGCCAGCAGCTCGCTCCGGGACAAGAACACCGGGGAGCTGTTTTTT. This gives the protein CASSSLRDKNTGELFF.

A few counts support this clonotype. V gene TRBV14 combines with J gene TRBJ2-5; the D is unclear. Deletions cut 0 bases from V and 7 bases from J, with 12 bases between. Germline CDR1 and CDR2: SGHDN and FVKESK. The CDR3 has 14 residues. In DNA, the CDR3 is TGTGCCAGCAGCCAAGATCGATTATCGGGGACCCAGTACTTC. Translated, it gives CASSQDRLSGTQYF.

V is TRBV12-3 or TRBV12-4 and J is TRBJ1-5; D unresolved. The V end lost 4 bases, the J end lost 6 bases, and 19 bases lay between the germline ends. This CDR3 contains 16 residues. CDR3 amino acids: CASSSTPGMGGQPQHF. As DNA, the CDR3 is TGTGCCAGCAGTTCAACCCCCGGTATGGGAGGTCAGCCCCAGCATTTT.

The chain employs TRBV11-2 and TRBJ1-2, with D perhaps matching TRBD1 (5 bases). The V gene lost 5 bases and the J gene lost 7 bases, with 14 bases spanning the gap. Looked up from germline, CDR1 is SGHAT and CDR2 is FQNNGV. CDR3 length: 13 residues. The CDR3 region is CASSPAGGPGYTF. The CDR3, as DNA: TGTGCCAGCAGCCCCGCCGGGGGACCTGGCTACACCTTC.